This T cell receptor (beta chain) was recovered during a study of T cell repertoires in cytomegalovirus infection. In the study overall: CMV infection plus the matching HLA type was flagged by public TCR beta signatures.

V was shortened by 3 bases and J by 10 bases, with 13 bases between the two germline ends. The CDR3 is 13 residues long. Looked up from germline, CDR1 is LNHDA and CDR2 is SQIVND (reference sequence). Comment on this clonotype: Antigen unknown.

TCRdb re-called the reads through MiXCR, storing one row per CDR3 protein. The table shows roughly 800,000 distinct CDR3 sequences, with around 29% occurring only once. The source is a human donor in good health (CMV status not recorded). Some clones in this sample may be carry-over from other donors' samples. V and J are TRBV19 and TRBJ2-1; perhaps TRBD2 as D (6 bases). Sequencing used cultured CD8+ T cells from PBMCs, obtained from culture after CMV antigen stimulation. CDR3 bases: TGTGCCAGTAGTATGGGAGGTCTTGGAGAGCAGTTCTTC. Protein: CASSMGGLGEQFF.